The 6 T cell receptor beta chains presented below share a single source sample, sequenced in a study of T-cell reconstitution after alpha-beta-depleted transplantation in children (dated by TCRdb to about 2016). The treatment or condition label on this specimen signifies: allogeneic hematopoietic cell transplantation with graft depleted of TCRalphabeta T cells and CD19 B cells. The library was prepared using PCR. Instrument used: Illumina HiSeq 2500. Molecular barcoding was employed in the preparation of TCR libraries, with unique molecular identifiers being used to normalize TCRbeta repertoire quantification. Using fastp trimming at Q25 and MiXCR clonotype assembly, TCRdb reanalyzed the public sequencing data and kept in-frame beta chains. A single entry per CDR3 protein holds the most common genes and DNA from its merged rows. The sample records approximately 15,000 distinct CDR3 sequences, about 5% of which are singletons. The ten top clones hold about 7% of the sample.

The material sequenced was PBMCs, taken before TCRalphabeta/CD19-depleted stem cell transplant. The receptors originated from a boy between 10 and 17 years old with acute lymphoblastic leukemia, due to receive a stem cell transplant.

This clonotype was found many times. The rearrangement joins TRBV20-1 to TRBJ1-2; TRBD1 agrees at 8 bases. The CDR3 extends over 14 amino acids. The germline CDR1 and CDR2 sequences are DFQATT and SNEGSKA (reference sequence). Written as DNA, the CDR3 is TGCACCCCGGGACAGGCTCCCGAGTACTATGGCTACACCTTC. Amino acids: CTPGQAPEYYGYTF.

This clonotype was found many times. The rearrangement links TRBV12-3 or TRBV12-4 to TRBJ2-1, with 9 positions matching TRBD1. Germline trimming cut 7 bases from V and 2 bases from J; bases unmatched to any gene: 6. The CDR3 has 15 amino acids. The CDR3 DNA reads TGTGCCAGCACCCCGGACAGGGGCCCCTACAATGAGCAGTTCTTC. This gives the protein CASTPDRGPYNEQFF.

This clonotype occurred many times. V usage is TRBV11-2 and J usage is TRBJ2-3, with TRBD2 matching over 7 bases. The CDR3 covers 16 residues. V trimming: 0 bases; J trimming: 2 bases; junction bases outside the gene matches: 5. Germline V gene sequence: CDR1 SGHAT, CDR2 FQNNGV. The CDR3 here is CASSLEGAGPTDTQYF. CDR3 nucleotides: TGTGCCAGCAGCTTAGAGGGAGCGGGACCCACAGATACGCAGTATTTT.

This clonotype is large within its sample. The chain couples TRBV12-3 or TRBV12-4 to TRBJ2-7; D is ambiguous. The CDR3 sequence is 13 residues long. Trimming stripped 3 bases from V and 2 bases from J, with 8 bases between. The CDR3: CASSFGSTYEQYF. The CDR3 DNA reads TGTGCCAGCAGTTTCGGCAGTACCTACGAGCAGTACTTC.

This clonotype has a count of ten or more. The chain recombines TRBV9 with TRBJ2-7; possibly TRBD2 for D (6 bases). Trimming removed 0 bases from V and 0 bases from J, with 13 bases in between. The CDR3 consists of 16 residues. CDR1 and CDR2 (germline): SGDLS, YYNGEE. The CDR3 DNA is TGTGCCAGCAGCGTAGGGGTAGCGGTTAGCTCCTACGAGCAGTACTTC. It translates to CASSVGVAVSSYEQYF.

At least ten counts were recorded for this clonotype. CDR3 amino acids: CASSVVEGEYTGELFF. DNA for the CDR3: TGTGCCAGCAGCGTAGTTGAGGGGGAATACACCGGGGAGCTGTTTTTT. This rearrangement joins TRBV9 to TRBJ2-2; TRBD1 is a possible D gene (6 bases). This CDR3 is 16 amino acids long. V was clipped by 0 bases and J by 3 bases, with 12 bases between them. Germline V gene lookup returns CDR1 SGDLS and CDR2 YYNGEE.